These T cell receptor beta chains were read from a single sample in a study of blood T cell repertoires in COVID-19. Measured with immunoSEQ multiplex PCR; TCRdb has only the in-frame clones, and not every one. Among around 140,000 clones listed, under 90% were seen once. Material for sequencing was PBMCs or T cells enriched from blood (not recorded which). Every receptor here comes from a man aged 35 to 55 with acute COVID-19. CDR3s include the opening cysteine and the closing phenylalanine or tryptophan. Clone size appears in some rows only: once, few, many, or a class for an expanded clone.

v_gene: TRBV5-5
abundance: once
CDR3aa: CASSLGSAVETQYF

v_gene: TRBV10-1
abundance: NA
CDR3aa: CASTAGYPGHRPLADCSYEQYF

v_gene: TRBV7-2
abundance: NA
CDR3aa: CASSLAPLARHEQYF

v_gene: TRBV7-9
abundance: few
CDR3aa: CASSLIGRGSPNEKLFF

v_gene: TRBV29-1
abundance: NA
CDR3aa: CSVGTIGGFSEQFF

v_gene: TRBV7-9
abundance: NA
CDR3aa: CASRVQGALYTGELFF

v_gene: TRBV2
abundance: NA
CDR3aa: CASRLRNTEAFF

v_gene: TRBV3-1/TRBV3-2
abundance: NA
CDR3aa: CASSHAGVDGYTF

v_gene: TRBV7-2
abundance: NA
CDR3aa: CASSFDSRSYNEQFF

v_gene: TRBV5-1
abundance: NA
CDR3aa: CASSRGLAGNEQFF

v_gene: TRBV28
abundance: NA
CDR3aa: CASSLPTGSNQPQHF

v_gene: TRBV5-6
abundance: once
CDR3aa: CASSLDGNAYNEQFF

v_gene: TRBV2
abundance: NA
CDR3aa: CASGRVDPRDTQYF

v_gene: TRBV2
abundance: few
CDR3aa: CASSDRADTEEAFF

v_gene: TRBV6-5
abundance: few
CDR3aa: CASSYSGAGLKGYTF

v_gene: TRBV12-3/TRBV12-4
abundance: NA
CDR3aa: CASSFTVQPQHF

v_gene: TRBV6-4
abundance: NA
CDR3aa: CASSETSGSYEQYF

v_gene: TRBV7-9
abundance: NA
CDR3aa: CASSLDGGTGELFF

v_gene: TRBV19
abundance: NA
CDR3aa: CASSIGLAGTDTQYF

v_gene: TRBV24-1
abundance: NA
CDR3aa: CATSGGDVGQETQYF

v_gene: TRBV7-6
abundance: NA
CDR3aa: CASSAGQGRNTEAFF

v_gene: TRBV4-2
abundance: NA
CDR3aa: CASIFTSGGAPGELFF

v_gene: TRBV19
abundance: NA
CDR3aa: CASTSGGAETGELFF

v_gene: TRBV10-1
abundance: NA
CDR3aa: CASSEETGQGFF

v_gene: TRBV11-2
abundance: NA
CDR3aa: CASSFPGQNTGELFF

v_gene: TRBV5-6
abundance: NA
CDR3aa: CASSSTGNYGYTF